A single T cell receptor (beta chain) is shown here with its context. This clonotype was observed a handful of times. Its specific antigen is unknown. Base qualities are missing; no much larger clone stands one base away. The CDR3 spans 14 residues, from the cysteine through the phenylalanine. This entry keeps only the CDR3 DNA: 42 bases, framed from base 1. Trimming costs V 7 bases and J 6 bases, and their ends lie 19 bases apart. Based on the germline V gene, the CDR1 and CDR2 sequences are ENHRY and SYGVKD. This sample was included in a study of identical twins (TCRdb year 2016). Concerning the study at large: The study deep-sequenced TCR alpha and beta repertoires from monozygotic twins, unrelated adults of various ages and cord blood to test whether fetal clonotypes persist. To rule out contamination, replicate twin experiments were performed at different times with different library preparation protocols.

Only healthy Caucasian donors were included. Three pairs of female monozygotic twins, all aged roughly 18 to 29 years, were included in the twin cohort. CD4+ and CD8+ T cell populations were isolated with positive isolation kits from Invitrogen. The receptor library was made with 5' RACE. The listed sequencing device is Illumina HiSeq 2000. A universal primer binding site was introduced by template switching, and a unique molecular identifier was present in the final cDNA, enabling accurate counting of TCR cDNA molecules. First-strand cDNA for TCR alpha and beta chains was synthesized from specific primers in the conserved constant-segment region. Each cDNA library was double barcoded, with a SMART-Mk sample barcode plus Illumina barcodes, to control for contamination. TruSeq adapter sequences and Illumina sample barcodes were added in two successive PCR steps. TCR alpha and beta cDNA libraries were sequenced on the Illumina HiSeq platform with custom primers. The authors' analysis ran thus. MiGEC was used to process raw reads and extract unique molecular identifiers, and MiXCR was used to find CDR3 positions. Recombination models were inferred per individual with the repgenHMM and IGoR tools using an EM algorithm. The tcR package in R was used for shared clonotype analysis, with sharing normalized by the product of cloneset sizes. To study raw recombination without the effects of thymic and clonal selection, out-of-frame nonproductive sequences were analyzed. TCRdb itself trimmed the public reads at Q25 with fastp, ran MiXCR and retained productive beta chains. CDR3 protein sequences are deduplicated, and each keeps its most common genes and DNA. TCRdb's processing, not the study's, gives the V and J calls here. The sample table holds approximately 530,000 distinct CDR3 sequences, of which 20% to 25% were seen once. The ten largest clones represent 0.48% of the sample.

Here is what the overall study found, with its caveats: Compared with coincidental sharing between unrelated individuals, out-of-frame TCR alpha sequences shared between twins showed an excess of sequences with low generation probability. Fewer insertions were carried by abundant cord blood beta clonotypes, a similar but weaker trend appeared in young adult naive repertoires, and no such trend appeared in memory repertoires. Conclusions relied on cross-sectional statistical analysis, since the same donors could not be followed over many years. Zero-insertion analyses could be partly confounded by invariant T cells such as MAIT and iNKT, though diverse VJ usage argued against such confounding for most clonotypes. A weaker excess of twin sharing was found in beta out-of-frame sequences because the signal-to-noise ratio was lowered by fewer shared sequences. In monozygotic twins, out-of-frame TCR alpha sharing was systematically underestimated by recombination models, although the models agreed with sharing between unrelated individuals.

In addition, the sample was reused for a study of yellow fever vaccine responses in identical twins. Per the second study: According to the authors, in identical twins the way T cells responded to vaccination appeared partly convergent and partly personalized. Focusing on identical twins, the study followed the T cell clones that responded to the vaccine, and did so with precision.

The rearrangement joined TRBV10-3 to TRBJ2-7, with the D gene possibly TRBD1 or TRBD2, each one fitting 6 bases. The receptor's source is a woman aged 18 to 35 in good health. The sequencing input was CD4+ T cells sorted from blood. The CDR3 is CAITGTTPGGEQYF. The DNA sequence is TGTGCCATCACTGGGACAACTCCCGGGGGCGAGCAGTACTTC.